The 2 T cell receptor beta chains below all came from one sample that was sequenced in a study of blood T cells in healthy people across ages. Primed by a sample-barcoded 5' primer and a J-beta primer mix, a second PCR proceeded for about 7 to 12 cycles. One entry per CDR3 protein, called by TCRdb with MiXCR from the 5' RACE reads. Of about 570,000 distinct CDR3 sequences in the sample, roughly 29% were seen once. Sequenced: blood. The source of these receptors is a woman in her seventies in good health.

V gene TRBV6-5 combines with J gene TRBJ2-5; D gene uncertain. The CDR3 extends over 16 amino acids. Germline V CDR1 and CDR2: MNHEY, SVGAGI. The V gene lost 6 bases and the J gene lost 1 base, with 18 bases spanning the gap. CDR3 sequence reads: CASSYPPLMSQETQYF. For the CDR3, the DNA is TGTGCCAGCAGCTACCCTCCTCTGATGAGCCAAGAGACCCAGTACTTC.

This sequence joins TRBV9 and TRBJ2-3; D call uncertain. This CDR3 is built from 15 residues. Germline V gene data show CDR1 as SGDLS and CDR2 as YYNGEE. The ends were cut back, 1 base at V and 0 bases at J, with 9 bases in the middle. Written as DNA, the CDR3 is TGTGCCAGCAGCGTATTAGGCGGTAGCACAGATACGCAGTATTTT. Translated, it gives CASSVLGGSTDTQYF.